This T cell receptor (beta chain) was captured in a study of CD8+ T cells in alopecia areata. Study outcomes and limitations: Especially in alopecia totalis/universalis, lesional scalp showed greater clonality than normal scalp did.

This CDR3 is built from 16 residues. The V gene end was trimmed by 5 bases and the J gene end by 4 bases; junction bases not matched to a gene: 12. CDR1 SGHNT and CDR2 YYREEE come from the germline V gene (reference sequence). Of note for this clone: Its antigen is still unknown.

Sequencing relied on a cDNA template that was reverse transcribed from extracted RNA. Clones were sequenced by immunoSEQ multiplex PCR, and TCRdb holds only the in-frame ones, with some missing. The sample includes some 160,000 clones, about two thirds seen only once; the top ten take about 40%. The source of this sequence is a human donor in good health. V is TRBV5-4 and J is TRBJ2-3, with 8 bases matching TRBD1. Input material: CD8+ T cells sorted from blood. CDR3: CASRSPGQVFPDTQYF. The DNA of the CDR3 is TGTGCCAGCAGGTCTCCGGGACAGGTTTTTCCAGATACGCAGTATTTT.